This T cell receptor beta chain originates from a study of blood T cell repertoires in COVID-19. Study-level information: T cells, B-cell-depleted T cells, or PBMCs supplied cDNA or gDNA.

Original processing notes: For nucleated cells, counts were estimated from reference gene primer amplification. Data came from immunoSEQ multiplex PCR; TCRdb stores just in-frame clones and leaves some out. D and trimming come from the DNA, and the V and J calls and clone size come from that table. Of a few hundred thousand clones listed, roughly 89% are singletons. Germline assignment: CDR1 KGHSH and CDR2 LQKENI. This CDR3 has 14 residues. Trimming stripped 3 bases from V and 5 bases from J, with 10 bases between. The source of this sequence is a middle-aged woman who had recovered from COVID-19. The specimen was peripheral blood. The rearrangement joins TRBV18 to TRBJ1-4; D gene uncertain. The CDR3 here is CASSPEQLNEKLFF. CDR3 nucleotide sequence: TGTGCCAGCTCACCGGAGCAGCTGAATGAAAAACTGTTTTTT. The full variable domain, its missing parts supplied by reference TRBV18 and TRBJ1-4, is NAGVMQNPRHLVRRRGQEARLRCSPMKGHSHVYWYRQLPEEGLKFMVYLQKENIIDESGMPKERFSAEFPKEGPSILRIQQVVRGDSAAYFCASSPEQLNEKLFFGSGTQLSVL.